Given below is one T cell receptor beta chain in context. Template material for amplifying TCR beta CDR3 regions consisted of RNA transcripts. HTBI primers were the set used in a first-round RT-PCR of the TCR CDR3. One entry per CDR3 protein, called by TCRdb with MiXCR from the multiplex PCR reads. The data contain 300,000 or so distinct CDR3 sequences, roughly 15% of them singletons. Germline loops: CDR1 MNHNS, CDR2 SASEGT. Trimming stripped 6 bases from V and 3 bases from J, with 18 bases between. CDR3 length: 16 amino acids. These patients, aged 18 to 65, had recently diagnosed hyperthyroidism lasting under 2 months. Exclusion criteria comprised uncontrolled infection, other autoimmune disease, pregnancy or lactation. Diagnoses were made from clinical symptoms, serum measures (thyroxine and TRAb), thyroid ultrasound and orbital computed tomography. The data derive from a study of T cells in Graves' hyperthyroidism and ophthalmopathy.

Sequenced material: blood. The TCR sequence derives from a man aged 25 to 40 with Graves' hyperthyroidism. The chain links TRBV6-1 to TRBJ2-1, with D possibly being TRBD2 (7 bases). In DNA, the CDR3 is TGTGCCAGCAGACCCTCGGGGGGAGGGGGCTACAATGAGCAGTTCTTC. It translates to CASRPSGGGGYNEQFF.